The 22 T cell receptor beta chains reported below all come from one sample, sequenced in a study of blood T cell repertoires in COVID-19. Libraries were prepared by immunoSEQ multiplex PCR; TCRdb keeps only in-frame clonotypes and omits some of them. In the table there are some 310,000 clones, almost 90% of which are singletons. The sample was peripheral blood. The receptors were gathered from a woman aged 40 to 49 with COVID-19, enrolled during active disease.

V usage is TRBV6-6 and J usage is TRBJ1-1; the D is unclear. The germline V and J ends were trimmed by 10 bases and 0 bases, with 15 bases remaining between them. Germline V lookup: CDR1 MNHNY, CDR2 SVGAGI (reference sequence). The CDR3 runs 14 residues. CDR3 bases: TGTGCCATACGGGGTGTAGATGTGAACACTGAAGCTTTCTTT. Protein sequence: CAIRGVDVNTEAFF.

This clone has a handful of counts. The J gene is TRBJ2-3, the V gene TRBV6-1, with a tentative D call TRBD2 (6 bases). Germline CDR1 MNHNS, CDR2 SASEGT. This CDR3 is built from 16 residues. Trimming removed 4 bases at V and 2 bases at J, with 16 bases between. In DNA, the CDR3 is TGTGCCAGCAGTGGCCAAGGGGCGGGGCTCACAGATACGCAGTATTTT. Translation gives CASSGQGAGLTDTQYF.

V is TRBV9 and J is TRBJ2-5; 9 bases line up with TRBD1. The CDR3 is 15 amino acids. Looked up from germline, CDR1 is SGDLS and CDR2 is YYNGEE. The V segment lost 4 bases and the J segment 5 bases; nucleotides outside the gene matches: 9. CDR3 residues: CASSKGQGLGETQYF. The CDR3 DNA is TGTGCCAGCAGCAAAGGACAGGGGCTGGGGGAGACCCAGTACTTC.

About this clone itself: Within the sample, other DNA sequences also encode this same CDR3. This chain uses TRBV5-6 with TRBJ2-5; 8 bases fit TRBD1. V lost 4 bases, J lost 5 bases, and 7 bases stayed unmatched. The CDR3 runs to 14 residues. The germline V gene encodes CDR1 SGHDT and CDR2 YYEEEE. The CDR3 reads CASSPDRAGETQYF. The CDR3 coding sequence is TGTGCCAGCAGCCCGGACAGGGCAGGCGAGACCCAGTACTTC.

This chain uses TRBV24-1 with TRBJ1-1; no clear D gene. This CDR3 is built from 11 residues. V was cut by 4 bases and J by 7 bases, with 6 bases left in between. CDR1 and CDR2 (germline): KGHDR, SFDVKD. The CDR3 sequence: CATSDRFEAFF. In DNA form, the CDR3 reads TGTGCCACCAGTGACCGGTTTGAAGCTTTCTTT.

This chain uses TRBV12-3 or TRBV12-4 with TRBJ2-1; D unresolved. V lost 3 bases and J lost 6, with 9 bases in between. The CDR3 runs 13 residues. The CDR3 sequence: CASSFRQGNEQFF. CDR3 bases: TGTGCCAGCAGTTTCCGACAAGGCAATGAGCAGTTCTTC.

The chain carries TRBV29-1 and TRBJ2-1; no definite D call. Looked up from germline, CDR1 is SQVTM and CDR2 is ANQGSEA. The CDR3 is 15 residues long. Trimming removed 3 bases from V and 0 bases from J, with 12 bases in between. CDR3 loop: CSVERGQNSYNEQFF. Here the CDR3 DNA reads TGCAGCGTTGAGCGAGGTCAAAACTCCTACAATGAGCAGTTCTTC.

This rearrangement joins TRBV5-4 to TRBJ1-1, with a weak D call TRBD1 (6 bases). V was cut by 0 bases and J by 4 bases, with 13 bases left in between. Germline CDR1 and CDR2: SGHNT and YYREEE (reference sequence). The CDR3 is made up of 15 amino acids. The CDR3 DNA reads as TGTGCCAGCAGCTTGGTCAGGGGCGGAAGCACTGAAGCTTTCTTT. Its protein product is CASSLVRGGSTEAFF.

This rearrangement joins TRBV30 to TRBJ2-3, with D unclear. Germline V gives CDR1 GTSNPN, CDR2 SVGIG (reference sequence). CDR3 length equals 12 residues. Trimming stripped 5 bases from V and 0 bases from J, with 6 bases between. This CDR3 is CAWGPSTDTQYF. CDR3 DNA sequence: TGTGCCTGGGGCCCAAGCACAGATACGCAGTATTTT.

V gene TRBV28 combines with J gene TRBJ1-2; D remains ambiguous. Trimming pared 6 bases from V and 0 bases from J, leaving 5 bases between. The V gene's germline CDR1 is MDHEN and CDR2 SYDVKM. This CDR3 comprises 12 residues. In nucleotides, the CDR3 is TGTGCCAGCAGACTAGCTAACTATGGCTACACCTTC. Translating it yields CASRLANYGYTF.

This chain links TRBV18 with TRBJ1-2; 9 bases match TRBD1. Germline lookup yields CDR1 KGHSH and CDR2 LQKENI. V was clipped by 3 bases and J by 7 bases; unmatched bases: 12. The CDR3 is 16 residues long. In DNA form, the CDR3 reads TGTGCCAGCTCACCCGGGACAGGGAGCCCCCTTGGTGGCTACACCTTC. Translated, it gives CASSPGTGSPLGGYTF.

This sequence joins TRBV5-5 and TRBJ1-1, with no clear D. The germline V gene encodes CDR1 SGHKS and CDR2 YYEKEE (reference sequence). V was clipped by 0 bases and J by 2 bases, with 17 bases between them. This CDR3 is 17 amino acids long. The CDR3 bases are TGTGCCAGCAGCTTGGGAGGTTATTGGCTAACTAACACTGAAGCTTTCTTT. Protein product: CASSLGGYWLTNTEAFF.

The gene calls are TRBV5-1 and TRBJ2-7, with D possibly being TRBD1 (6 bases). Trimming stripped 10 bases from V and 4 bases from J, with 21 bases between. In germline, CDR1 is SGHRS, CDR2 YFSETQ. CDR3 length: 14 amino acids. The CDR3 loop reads CASGPGTLIYEQYF. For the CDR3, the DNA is TGCGCCTCCGGGCCGGGGACATTGATTTACGAGCAGTACTTC.

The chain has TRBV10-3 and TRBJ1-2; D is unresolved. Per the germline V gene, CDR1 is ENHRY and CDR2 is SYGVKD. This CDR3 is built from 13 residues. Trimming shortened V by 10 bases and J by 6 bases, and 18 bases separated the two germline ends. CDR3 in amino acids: CATAANDGDGYTF. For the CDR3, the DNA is TGTGCCACCGCGGCCAATGACGGAGATGGCTACACCTTC.

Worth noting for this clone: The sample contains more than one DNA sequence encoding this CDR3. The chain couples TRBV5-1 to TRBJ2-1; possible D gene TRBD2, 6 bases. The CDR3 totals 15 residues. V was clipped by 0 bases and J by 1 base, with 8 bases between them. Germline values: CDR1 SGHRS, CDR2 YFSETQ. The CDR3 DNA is TGCGCCAGCAGCTTGGACGGGAGTTCCTACAATGAGCAGTTCTTC. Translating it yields CASSLDGSSYNEQFF.

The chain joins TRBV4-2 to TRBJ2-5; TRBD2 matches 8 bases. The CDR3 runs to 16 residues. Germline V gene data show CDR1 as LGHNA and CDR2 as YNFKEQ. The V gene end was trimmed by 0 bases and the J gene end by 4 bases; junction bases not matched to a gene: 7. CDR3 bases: TGTGCCAGCAGCCAAGATAACCAGCGGGGGCGAGAGACCCAGTACTTC. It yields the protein CASSQDNQRGRETQYF.

The CDR3 coding sequence is TGTGCCATCAGCCGGGACAGGGATAATTCACCCCTCCACTTT. This encodes CAISRDRDNSPLHF. The chain recombines TRBV10-3 with TRBJ1-6, with 9 nucleotides matching TRBD1. V lost 6 bases and J lost 5; bases outside the gene matches: 2. CDR3 size: 14 residues. Germline V gene lookup returns CDR1 ENHRY and CDR2 SYGVKD.

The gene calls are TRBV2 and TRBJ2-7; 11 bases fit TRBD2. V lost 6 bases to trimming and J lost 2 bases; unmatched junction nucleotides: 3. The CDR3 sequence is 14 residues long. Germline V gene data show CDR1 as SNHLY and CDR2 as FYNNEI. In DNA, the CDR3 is TGTGCCAGCAGCATACTAGCGGGAGCCTACGAGCAGTACTTC. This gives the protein CASSILAGAYEQYF.

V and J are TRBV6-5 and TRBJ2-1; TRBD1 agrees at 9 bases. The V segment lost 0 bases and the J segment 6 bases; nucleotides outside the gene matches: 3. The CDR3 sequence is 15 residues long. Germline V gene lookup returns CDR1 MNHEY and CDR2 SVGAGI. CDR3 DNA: TGTGCCAGCAGTTACTCCGGGACAGGGAGCAATGAGCAGTTCTTC. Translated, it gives CASSYSGTGSNEQFF.

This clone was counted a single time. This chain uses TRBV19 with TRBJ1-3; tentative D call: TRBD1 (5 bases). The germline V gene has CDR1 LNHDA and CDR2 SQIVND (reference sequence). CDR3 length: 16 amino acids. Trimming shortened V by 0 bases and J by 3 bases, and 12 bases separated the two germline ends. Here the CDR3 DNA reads TGTGCCAGTAGTATAGACGGAGGGGCCTTTGGAAACACCATATATTTT. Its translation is CASSIDGGAFGNTIYF.

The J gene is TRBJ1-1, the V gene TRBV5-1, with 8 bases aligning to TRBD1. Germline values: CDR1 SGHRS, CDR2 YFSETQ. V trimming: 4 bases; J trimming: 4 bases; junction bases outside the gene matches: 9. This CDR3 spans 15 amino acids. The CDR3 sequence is CASSRGDTGGTEAFF. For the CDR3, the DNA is TGCGCCAGCAGCCGAGGGGATACAGGGGGCACTGAAGCTTTCTTT.

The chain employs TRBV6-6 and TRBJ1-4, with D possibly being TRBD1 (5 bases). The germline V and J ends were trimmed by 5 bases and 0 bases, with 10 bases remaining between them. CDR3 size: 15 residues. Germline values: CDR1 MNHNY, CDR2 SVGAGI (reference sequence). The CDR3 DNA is TGTGCCAGCAGTACCACAGGAGCAACTAATGAAAAACTGTTTTTT. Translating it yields CASSTTGATNEKLFF.